The TCR beta chain under discussion was sequenced for a study of radiation and T cells in renal cell carcinoma. Time point noted: blood 4 weeks post-SBRT, at nephrectomy. Stated treatment: 15 Gy SBRT to primary tumor, nephrectomy 4 weeks later. Nephrectomy followed 15 Gy stereotactic body radiation by 4 weeks. Study results and limitations: From baseline, blood top tumor clonotypes peaked at 2 weeks post-radiation.

Germline V CDR1 and CDR2: SGDLS, YYNGEE. The CDR3 contains 15 residues. V was pared by 0 bases and J by 4 bases, with 4 bases of the junction left unmatched. Sequencing used immunoSEQ multiplex PCR; TCRdb keeps in-frame clones, though not all of them. The sample lists 130,000 to 150,000 clones, approximately 86% seen once, with around a sixth in the top ten. Concerning this clone: The antigen remains unidentified.

Sequenced here: blood, sampled from a patient whose treatment included radiotherapy and nephrectomy. The TCR sequence derives from a woman aged 45-60 years with renal cell carcinoma. The chain combines TRBV9 with TRBJ1-3; TRBD1 aligns across 7 bases. This CDR3 is CASSVAQGVGNTIYF. CDR3 coding DNA: TGTGCCAGCAGCGTAGCTCAGGGGGTCGGAAACACCATATATTTT.